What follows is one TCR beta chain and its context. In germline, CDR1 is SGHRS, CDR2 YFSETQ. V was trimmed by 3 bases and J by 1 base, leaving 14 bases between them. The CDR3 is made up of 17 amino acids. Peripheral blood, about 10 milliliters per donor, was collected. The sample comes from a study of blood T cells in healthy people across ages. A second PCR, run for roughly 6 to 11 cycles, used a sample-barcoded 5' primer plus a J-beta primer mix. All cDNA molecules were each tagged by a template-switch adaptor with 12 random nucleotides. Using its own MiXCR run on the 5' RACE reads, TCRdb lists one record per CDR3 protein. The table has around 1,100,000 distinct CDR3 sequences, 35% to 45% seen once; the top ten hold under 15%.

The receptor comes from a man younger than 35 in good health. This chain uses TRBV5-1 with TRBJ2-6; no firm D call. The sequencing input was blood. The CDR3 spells CASSSSSTYSGANVLTF. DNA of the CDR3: TGCGCCAGCAGCTCGTCATCTACCTATTCTGGGGCCAACGTCCTGACTTTC.